This is a list of T cell receptor beta chains from one sample in a study of long-term antiretroviral therapy in people with HIV. Clones were read by immunoSEQ multiplex PCR, and TCRdb kept only the in-frame ones, dropping some. The data contain approximately 21,000 clones, 81% of them singletons. The sequencing here drew on unsorted PBMCs, taken 1.5 years after starting antiretroviral therapy. The receptor source for this set is a man aged 25 to 45 with HIV. Each CDR3 is given with its conserved first and last residue. A D gene is named only where the DNA matches it firmly. Clone size is given for some rows only: seen once, a few or many times, or a class if the clone is expanded.

size,D,J,V,CDR3,DNA
-,TRBD2,TRBJ2-3,TRBV5-4,CASSFRVGGPATDTQYF,TGTGCCAGCAGCTTCCGTGTGGGAGGGCCCGCCACAGATACGCAGTATTTT
-,-,TRBJ1-4,TRBV28,CASSGGLVATNEKLFF,TGTGCCAGCAGCGGAGGACTTGTTGCAACTAATGAAAAACTGTTTTTT
-,-,TRBJ2-5,TRBV30,CAWSGDWTQETQYF,TGTGCCTGGAGTGGGGACTGGACCCAAGAGACCCAGTACTTC
-,-,TRBJ2-7,TRBV4-1,CASSLGDFYEQYF,TGCGCCAGCAGCCTCGGGGACTTCTACGAGCAGTACTTC
-,-,TRBJ2-2,TRBV4-2,CASSQSGTGELFF,TGTGCCAGCAGCCAAAGCGGCACCGGGGAGCTGTTTTTT
-,-,TRBJ1-1,TRBV19,CASSSAVNTEAFF,TGTGCCAGTAGTTCCGCCGTGAACACTGAAGCTTTCTTT
-,TRBD2,TRBJ2-2,TRBV27,CASSLSTSGRSNTGELFF,TGTGCCAGCAGTTTATCAACTAGCGGGAGGTCGAACACCGGGGAGCTGTTTTTT
-,-,TRBJ1-4,TRBV10-3,CAISGGGTTNEKLFF,TGTGCCATCAGTGGGGGGGGTACAACTAATGAAAAACTGTTTTTT
-,-,TRBJ2-7,TRBV21-1,CASSTGHF,TGTGCCAGCAGCACCGGCCACTTC
-,-,TRBJ2-3,TRBV19,CASSWGAEISTDTQYF,TGTGCCAGTAGTTGGGGAGCGGAAATTAGCACAGATACGCAGTATTTT
few,TRBD1,TRBJ1-5,TRBV25-1,CANGQGQAGGNQPQHF,TGTGCCAACGGACAGGGGCAGGCGGGGGGCAATCAGCCCCAGCATTTT
-,-,TRBJ2-7,TRBV20-1,CSAGTDLDQYF,TGCAGTGCCGGGACGGACTTGGATCAGTACTTC
-,TRBD2,TRBJ2-1,TRBV11-3,CASSLEASGIYNEQFF,TGTGCCAGCAGCTTAGAGGCTAGCGGGATCTACAATGAGCAGTTCTTC
once,TRBD2,TRBJ2-2,TRBV7-9,CASRRGTSVGLGELFF,TGTGCCAGCAGGAGGGGGACTAGCGTGGGGCTCGGGGAGCTGTTTTTT
-,TRBD2,TRBJ2-6,TRBV4-2,CASSQGTSGYNSGANVLTF,TGTGCCAGCAGCCAAGGGACTAGCGGGTATAACTCTGGGGCCAACGTCCTGACTTTC